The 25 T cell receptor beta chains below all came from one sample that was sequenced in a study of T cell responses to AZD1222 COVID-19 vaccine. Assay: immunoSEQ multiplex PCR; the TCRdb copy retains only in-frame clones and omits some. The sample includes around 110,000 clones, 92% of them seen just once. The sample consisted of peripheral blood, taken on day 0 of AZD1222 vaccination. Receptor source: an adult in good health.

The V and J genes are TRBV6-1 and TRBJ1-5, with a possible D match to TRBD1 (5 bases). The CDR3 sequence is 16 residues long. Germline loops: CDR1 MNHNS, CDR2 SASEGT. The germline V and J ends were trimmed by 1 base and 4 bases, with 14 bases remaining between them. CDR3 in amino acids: CASSEDWGRGNQPQHF. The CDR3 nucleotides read TGTGCCAGCAGTGAAGATTGGGGACGGGGAAATCAGCCCCAGCATTTT.

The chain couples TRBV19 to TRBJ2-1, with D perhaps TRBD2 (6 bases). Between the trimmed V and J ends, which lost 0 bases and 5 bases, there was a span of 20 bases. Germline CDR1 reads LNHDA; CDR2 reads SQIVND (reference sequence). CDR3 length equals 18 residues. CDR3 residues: CASSIDTAVVGGHNEQFF. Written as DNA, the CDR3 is TGTGCCAGTAGTATAGATACAGCAGTTGTCGGGGGTCACAATGAGCAGTTCTTC.

The CDR3 here is CASSLTGELFF. The CDR3 DNA reads as TGTGCCAGCAGCCTCACCGGGGAGCTGTTTTTT. The chain combines TRBV3-1 (or the pseudogene TRBV3-2) with TRBJ2-2; no firm D call. The CDR3 spans 11 residues. The germline V and J ends were trimmed by 4 bases and 4 bases, with 1 base remaining between them. The germline V gene encodes CDR1 LGHDT and CDR2 YNNKEL (reference sequence).

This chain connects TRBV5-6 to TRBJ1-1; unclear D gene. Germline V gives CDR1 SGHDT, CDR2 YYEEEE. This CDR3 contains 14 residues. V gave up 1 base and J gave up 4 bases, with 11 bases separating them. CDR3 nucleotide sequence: TGTGCCAGCAGCTTGCCCGGGCCGGCCACTGAAGCTTTCTTT. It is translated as CASSLPGPATEAFF.

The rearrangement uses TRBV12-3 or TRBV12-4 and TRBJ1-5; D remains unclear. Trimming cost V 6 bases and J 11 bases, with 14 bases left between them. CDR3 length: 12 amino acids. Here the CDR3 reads CASSIQPSAQHF. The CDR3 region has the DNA TGTGCCAGCAGCATACAACCGTCAGCCCAGCATTTT.

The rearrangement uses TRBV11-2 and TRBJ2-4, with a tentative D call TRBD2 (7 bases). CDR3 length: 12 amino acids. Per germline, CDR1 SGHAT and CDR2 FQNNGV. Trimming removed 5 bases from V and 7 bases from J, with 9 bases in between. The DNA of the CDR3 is TGTGCCAGCAGCAGGGGGGGCAACATTCAGTACTTC. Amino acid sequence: CASSRGGNIQYF.

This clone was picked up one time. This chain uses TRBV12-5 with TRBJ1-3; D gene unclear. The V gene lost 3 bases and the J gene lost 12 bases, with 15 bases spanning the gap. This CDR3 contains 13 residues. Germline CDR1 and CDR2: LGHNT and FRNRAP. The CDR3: CASGLEGSLGIYF. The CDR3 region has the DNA TGTGCTAGTGGTTTAGAGGGATCACTCGGCATATATTTT.

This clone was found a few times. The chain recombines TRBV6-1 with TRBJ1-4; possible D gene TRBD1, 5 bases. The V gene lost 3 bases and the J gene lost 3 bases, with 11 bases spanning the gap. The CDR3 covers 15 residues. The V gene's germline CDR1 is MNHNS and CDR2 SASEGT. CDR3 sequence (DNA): TGTGCCAGCAGTGATGGACAAGCTCCTAATGAAAAACTGTTTTTT. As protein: CASSDGQAPNEKLFF.

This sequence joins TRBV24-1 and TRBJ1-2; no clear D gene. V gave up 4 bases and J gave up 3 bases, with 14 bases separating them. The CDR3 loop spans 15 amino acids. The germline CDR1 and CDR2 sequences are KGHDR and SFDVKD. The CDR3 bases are TGTGCCACCAGTGAAGGCCCGGGGAAGTACTATGGCTACACCTTC. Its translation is CATSEGPGKYYGYTF.

The CDR3 sequence: CASSLSGGRNTEAFF. CDR3 DNA sequence: TGTGCCAGCAGTTTATCCGGCGGCAGGAACACTGAAGCTTTCTTT. The chain employs TRBV27 and TRBJ1-1, with no clear D. Per germline, CDR1 MNHEY and CDR2 SMNVEV (reference sequence). CDR3 length equals 15 residues. V lost 0 bases to trimming and J lost 1 base, with 9 bases between them.

The CDR3 reads CASSLWTSGANTGELFF. CDR3 sequence (DNA): TGTGCCAGCAGTTTATGGACTAGCGGGGCTAACACCGGGGAGCTGTTTTTT. The V gene is TRBV28, the J gene TRBJ2-2, with 11 bases identical to TRBD2. Trimming removed 0 bases from V and 2 bases from J; junction bases left unmatched: 2. The CDR3 is 17 residues long. Germline V gene sequence: CDR1 MDHEN, CDR2 SYDVKM.

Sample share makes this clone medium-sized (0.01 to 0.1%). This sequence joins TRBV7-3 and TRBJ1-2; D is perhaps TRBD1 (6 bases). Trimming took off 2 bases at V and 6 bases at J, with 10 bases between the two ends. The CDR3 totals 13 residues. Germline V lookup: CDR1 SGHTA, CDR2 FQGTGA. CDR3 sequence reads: CASSLQTGDGYTF. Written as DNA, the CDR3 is TGTGCCAGCAGCTTACAGACAGGAGATGGCTACACCTTC.

CDR3 residues: CASTTSTGAGTEAFF. CDR3 nucleotides: TGTGCCAGCACCACCTCGACAGGAGCGGGCACTGAAGCTTTCTTT. This rearrangement joins TRBV7-9 to TRBJ1-1; D is possibly TRBD1 (6 bases). Trimming stripped 7 bases from V and 4 bases from J, with 19 bases between. Germline CDR1 reads SEHNR; CDR2 reads FQNEAQ (reference sequence). The CDR3 has 15 amino acids.

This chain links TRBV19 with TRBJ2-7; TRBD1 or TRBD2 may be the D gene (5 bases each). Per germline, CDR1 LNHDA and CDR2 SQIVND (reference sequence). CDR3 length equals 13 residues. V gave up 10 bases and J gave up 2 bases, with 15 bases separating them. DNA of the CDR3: TGTGCCACAGCCCGGGACGTAGCCTACGAGCAGTACTTC. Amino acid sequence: CATARDVAYEQYF.

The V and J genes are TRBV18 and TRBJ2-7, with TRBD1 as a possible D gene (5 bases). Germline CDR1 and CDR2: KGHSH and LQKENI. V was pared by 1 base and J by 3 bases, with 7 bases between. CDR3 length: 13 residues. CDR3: CASSPQGFYEQYV. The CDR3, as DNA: TGTGCCAGCTCACCACAGGGGTTCTACGAGCAGTACGTC.

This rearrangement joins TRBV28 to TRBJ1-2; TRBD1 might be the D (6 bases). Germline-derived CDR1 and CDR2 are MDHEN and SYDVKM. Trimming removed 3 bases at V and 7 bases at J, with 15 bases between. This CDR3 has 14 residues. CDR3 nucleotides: TGTGCCAGCAGTTTTCGGGGGCTGGTCGGTGGCTACACCTTC. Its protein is CASSFRGLVGGYTF.

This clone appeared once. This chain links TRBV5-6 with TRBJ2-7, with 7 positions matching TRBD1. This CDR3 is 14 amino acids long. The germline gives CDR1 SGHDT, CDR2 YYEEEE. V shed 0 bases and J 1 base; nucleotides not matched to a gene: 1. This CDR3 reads CASSLGQGSYEQYV. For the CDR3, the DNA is TGTGCCAGCAGCTTGGGACAGGGTTCCTACGAGCAGTACGTC.

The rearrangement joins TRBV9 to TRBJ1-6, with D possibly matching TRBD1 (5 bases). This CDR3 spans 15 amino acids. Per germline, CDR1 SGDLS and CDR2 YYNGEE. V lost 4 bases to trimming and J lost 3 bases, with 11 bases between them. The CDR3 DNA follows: TGTGCCAGCAGCTTAGGGACGGACTATAATTCACCCCTCCACTTT. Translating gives CASSLGTDYNSPLHF.

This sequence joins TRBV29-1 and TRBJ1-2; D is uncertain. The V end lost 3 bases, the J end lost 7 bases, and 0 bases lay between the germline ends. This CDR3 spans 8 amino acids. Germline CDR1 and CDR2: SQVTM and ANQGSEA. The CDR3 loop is CSVDGYTF. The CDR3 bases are TGCAGCGTTGATGGCTACACCTTC.

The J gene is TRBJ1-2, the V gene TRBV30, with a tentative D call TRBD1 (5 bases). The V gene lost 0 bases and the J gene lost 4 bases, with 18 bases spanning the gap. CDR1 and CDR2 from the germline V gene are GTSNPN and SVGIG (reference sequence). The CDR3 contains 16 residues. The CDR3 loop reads CAWSVRDGTFAYGYTF. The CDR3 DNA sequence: TGTGCCTGGAGTGTACGTGACGGGACTTTCGCCTATGGCTACACCTTC.

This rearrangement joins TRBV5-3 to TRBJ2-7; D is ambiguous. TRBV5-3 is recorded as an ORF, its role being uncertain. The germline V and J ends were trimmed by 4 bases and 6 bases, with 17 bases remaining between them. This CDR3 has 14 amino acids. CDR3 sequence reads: CARSPPRHSGEQYV. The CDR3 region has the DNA TGTGCCAGAAGCCCTCCTCGTCACTCGGGCGAGCAGTACGTC.

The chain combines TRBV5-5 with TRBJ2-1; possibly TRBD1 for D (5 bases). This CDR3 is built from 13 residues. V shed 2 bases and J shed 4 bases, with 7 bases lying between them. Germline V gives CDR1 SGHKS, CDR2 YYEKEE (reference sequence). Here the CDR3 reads CASSLGVYNEQFF. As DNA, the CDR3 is TGTGCCAGCAGCTTAGGGGTATACAATGAGCAGTTCTTC.

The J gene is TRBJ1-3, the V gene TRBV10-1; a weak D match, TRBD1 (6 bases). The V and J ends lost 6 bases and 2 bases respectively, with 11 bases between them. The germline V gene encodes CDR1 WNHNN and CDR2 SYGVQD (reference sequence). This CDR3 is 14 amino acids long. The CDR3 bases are TGCGCCAGCAGGATAGGGGGTACTGGAAACACCATATATTTT. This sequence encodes CASRIGGTGNTIYF.

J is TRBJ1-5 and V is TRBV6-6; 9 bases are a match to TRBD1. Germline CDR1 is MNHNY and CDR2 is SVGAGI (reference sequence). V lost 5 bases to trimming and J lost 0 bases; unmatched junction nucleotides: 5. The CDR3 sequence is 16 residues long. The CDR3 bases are TGTGCCAGCAGTCCATCGACAGGGGGTAGCAATCAGCCCCAGCATTTT. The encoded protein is CASSPSTGGSNQPQHF.

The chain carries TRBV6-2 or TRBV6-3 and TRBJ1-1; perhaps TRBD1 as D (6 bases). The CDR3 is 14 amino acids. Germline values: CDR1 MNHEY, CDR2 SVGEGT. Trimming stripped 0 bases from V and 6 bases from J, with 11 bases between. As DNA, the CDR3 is TGTGCCAGCAGTTACTCTTTACAGGGCCCTGAAGCTTTCTTT. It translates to CASSYSLQGPEAFF.